Reported below is one TCR beta chain. The sample originates from a study of blood T cell repertoires in COVID-19. Losses at the gene ends were 0 bases for V and 1 base for J; bases not matched to a gene: 6. Germline V gene sequence: CDR1 SGHRS, CDR2 YFSETQ. The CDR3 covers 16 residues. Libraries were prepared by immunoSEQ multiplex PCR; TCRdb keeps only in-frame clonotypes and omits some of them. The sample yields around 300,000 clones, about 89% seen once. The material sequenced was peripheral blood. The V call is TRBV5-1, the J call TRBJ1-1; 7 bases align to TRBD1. The TCR sequence derives from a woman aged 25 to 45 with COVID-19, enrolled during active disease. CDR3 protein: CASSLGAGQTNTEAFF. CDR3 sequence (DNA): TGCGCCAGCAGCTTGGGGGCGGGACAGACGAACACTGAAGCTTTCTTT. Complete variable domain (other parts from reference TRBV5-1 and TRBJ1-1): KAGVTQTPRYLIKTRGQQVTLSCSPISGHRSVSWYQQTPGQGLQFLFEYFSETQRNKGNFPGRFSGRQFSNSRSEMNVSTLELGDSALYLCASSLGAGQTNTEAFFGQGTRLTVV.